Below are 2 T cell receptor beta chains sequenced from a single sample in a study of shared clonotypes between healthy human individuals. Assay: immunoSEQ multiplex PCR; the TCRdb copy retains only in-frame clones and omits some. This table has 640,000 or so clones, roughly 78% appearing once. Sequencing was done on a sample of memory CD4+ T cells sorted from blood. Subset of the sample: CD45RA-negative fraction. The receptor source for this set is a woman in her twenties or thirties in good health.

This chain links TRBV15 with TRBJ2-5; 7 bases line up with TRBD1. The CDR3 has 14 residues. CDR1 LNHNV and CDR2 YYDKDF come from the germline V gene (reference sequence). The trim removed 1 base at V and 5 bases at J, leaving 4 bases unmatched. This chain's CDR3 is CATSRGQGTETQYF. DNA of the CDR3: TGTGCCACCAGCAGAGGACAGGGAACGGAGACCCAGTACTTC.

The chain couples TRBV5-1 to TRBJ1-4, with D maybe TRBD1 (5 bases). The CDR3 covers 16 residues. V was pared by 4 bases and J by 3 bases, with 16 bases between. CDR1 and CDR2 from the germline V gene are SGHRS and YFSETQ. The DNA of the CDR3 is TGCGCCAGCAGCACCGGGACCGCCCTATCTAATGAAAAACTGTTTTTT. This translates into CASSTGTALSNEKLFF.